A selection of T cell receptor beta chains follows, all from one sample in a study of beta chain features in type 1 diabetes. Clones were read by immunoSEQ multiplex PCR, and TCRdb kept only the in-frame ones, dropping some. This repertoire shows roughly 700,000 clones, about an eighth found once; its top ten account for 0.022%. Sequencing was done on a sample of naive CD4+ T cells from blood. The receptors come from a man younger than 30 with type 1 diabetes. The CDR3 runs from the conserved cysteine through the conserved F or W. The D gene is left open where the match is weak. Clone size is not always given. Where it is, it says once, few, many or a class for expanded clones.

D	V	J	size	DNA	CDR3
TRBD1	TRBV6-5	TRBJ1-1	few	TGTGCCAGCAGTATGAACAGGGGGTACACTGAAGCTTTCTTT	CASSMNRGYTEAFF
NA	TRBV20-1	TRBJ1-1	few	TGCAGTGCACCCGGACAGTTGCTTGCTTTCTTT	CSAPGQLLAFF
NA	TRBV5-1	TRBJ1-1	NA	TGCGCCAGCAGCTTATTGGTAGGGCAGATGAACACTGAAGCTTTCTTT	CASSLLVGQMNTEAFF
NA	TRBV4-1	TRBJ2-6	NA	TGCGCCAGCAGCCAAGAAGGCGGGAAGGTTGGGGCCAACGTCCTGACTTTC	CASSQEGGKVGANVLTF
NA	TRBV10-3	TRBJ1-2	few	TGTGCCACCAGCCCCCCAGGGGCATACACCTTC	CATSPPGAYTF
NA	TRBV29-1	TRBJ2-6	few	TGCAGCGTTGAAGATCGTGAGACAGTCAGCTCTGGGGCCAACGTCCTGACTTTC	CSVEDRETVSSGANVLTF
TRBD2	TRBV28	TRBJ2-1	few	TGTGCCAGCAGTTCACTAGCGGGGGGCAATGAGCAGTTCTTC	CASSSLAGGNEQFF
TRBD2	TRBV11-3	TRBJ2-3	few	TGTGCCAGCAGCTTAATCACTAGCGGCACAGATACGCAGTATTTT	CASSLITSGTDTQYF
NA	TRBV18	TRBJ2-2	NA	TGTGCCAGCTCACCGGCGGAAGCCTCCGGGGAGCTGTTTTTT	CASSPAEASGELFF
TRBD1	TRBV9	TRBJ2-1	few	TGTGCCAGCAGCGTAGGACAGGGACGAGAGCAGTTCTTC	CASSVGQGREQFF
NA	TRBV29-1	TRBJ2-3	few	TGCAGCGCCCAATCGGCAGATACGCAGTATTTT	CSAQSADTQYF
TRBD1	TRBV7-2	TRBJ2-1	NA	TGTGCCAGCAGCTTAAGGGTACCAGGACAGGGGGCAAATGAGCAGTTCTTC	CASSLRVPGQGANEQFF
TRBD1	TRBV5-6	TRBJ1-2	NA	TGTGCCAGCAGCAGAGACAGGGTTATTGTGGACTATGGCTACACCTTC	CASSRDRVIVDYGYTF
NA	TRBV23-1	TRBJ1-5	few	TGCGCCAGCAGTCAATTTCCGGGAATTAAGGGCAATCAGCCCCAGCATTTT	CASSQFPGIKGNQPQHF
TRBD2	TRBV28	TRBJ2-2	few	TGTGCCAGCGTAGCGGGGGGCTACACCGGGGAGCTGTTTTTT	CASVAGGYTGELFF
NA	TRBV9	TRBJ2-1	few	TGTGCCAGCGCTGCGGTCCCTTTCTCCTACAATGAGCAGTTCTTC	CASAAVPFSYNEQFF
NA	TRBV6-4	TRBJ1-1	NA	TGTGCCAGCAGTGAGGAAGAGGACACTGAAGCTTTCTTT	CASSEEEDTEAFF
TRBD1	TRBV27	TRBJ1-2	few	TGTGCCAGCAGTAGCCGGGACAGGGCGGGTTGGGATGGCTACACCTTC	CASSSRDRAGWDGYTF
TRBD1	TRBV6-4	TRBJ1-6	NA	TGTGCCAGCAGAGAAGCAACGGGACAGAATTCACCCCTCCACTTT	CASREATGQNSPLHF